This TCR beta chain was recovered during a study of identical twins. The CDR3 sequence is 14 residues long. Germline-derived CDR1 and CDR2 are DFQATT and SNEGSKA (reference sequence). Trimming stripped 0 bases from V and 3 bases from J, with 11 bases between. TCRdb reprocessed the 5' RACE reads via MiXCR and lists one record per CDR3 protein. The sample lists around 1.7 million distinct CDR3 sequences; about 32% were seen once. The sequenced sample was cord blood. This chain joins TRBV20-1 and TRBJ1-1; D is ambiguous. The sequence was obtained from a newborn girl in good health. CDR3 loop: CSARDTEGHTEAFF. CDR3 in DNA: TGCAGTGCTAGAGATACCGAGGGTCACACTGAAGCTTTCTTT.